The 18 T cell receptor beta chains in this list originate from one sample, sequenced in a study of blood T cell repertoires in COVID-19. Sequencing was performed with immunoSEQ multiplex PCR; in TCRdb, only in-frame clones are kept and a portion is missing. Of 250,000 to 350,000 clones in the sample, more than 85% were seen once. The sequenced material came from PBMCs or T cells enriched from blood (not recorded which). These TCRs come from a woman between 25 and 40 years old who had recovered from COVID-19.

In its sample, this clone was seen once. The CDR3 DNA reads TGTGCCAGCAGTGTGAACATGATCTCTGGAAACACCATATATTTT. This sequence encodes CASSVNMISGNTIYF. The chain combines TRBV2 with TRBJ1-3; unclear D gene. CDR1 is SNHLY and CDR2 is FYNNEI in the germline V gene. The CDR3 spans 15 residues. V dropped 4 bases and J dropped 0 bases, with 10 bases sitting between them.

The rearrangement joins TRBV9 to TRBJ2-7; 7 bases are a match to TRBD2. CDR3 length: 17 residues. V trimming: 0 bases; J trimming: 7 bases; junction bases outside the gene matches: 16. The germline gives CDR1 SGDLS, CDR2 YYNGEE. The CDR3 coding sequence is TGTGCCAGCAGCGTAGGGCTAGCGGACTACCAAGAGGATGAGCAGTACTTC. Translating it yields CASSVGLADYQEDEQYF.

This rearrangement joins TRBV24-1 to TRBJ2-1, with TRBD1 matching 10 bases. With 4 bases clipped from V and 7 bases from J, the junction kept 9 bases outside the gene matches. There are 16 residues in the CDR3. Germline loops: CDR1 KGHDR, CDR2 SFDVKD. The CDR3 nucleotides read TGTGCCACCAGTGACCCCGGACAGGGGGTACGGAATGAGCAGTTCTTC. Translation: CATSDPGQGVRNEQFF.

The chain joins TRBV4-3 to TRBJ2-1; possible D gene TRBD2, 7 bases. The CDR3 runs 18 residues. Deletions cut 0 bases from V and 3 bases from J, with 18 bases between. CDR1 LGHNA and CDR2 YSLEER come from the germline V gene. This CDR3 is CASSQDKGGGPYYNEQFF. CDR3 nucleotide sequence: TGCGCCAGCAGCCAAGATAAGGGGGGGGGCCCGTACTACAATGAGCAGTTCTTC.

CDR3 in amino acids: CASSSLAGVWGDTQYF. CDR3 nucleotide sequence: TGTGCCAGCAGCTCCCTAGCGGGTGTGTGGGGAGATACGCAGTATTTT. The chain links TRBV7-3 to TRBJ2-3; 8 bases map to TRBD2. Germline loops: CDR1 SGHTA, CDR2 FQGTGA. V gave up 4 bases and J gave up 5 bases; unmatched junction bases: 11. The CDR3 has 16 amino acids. Full variable domain (missing parts from reference TRBV7-3 and TRBJ2-3): GAGVSQTPSNKVTEKGKYVELRCDPISGHTALYWYRQSLGQGPEFLIYFQGTGAADDSGLPNDRFFAVRPEGSVSTLKIQRTERGDSAVYLCASSSLAGVWGDTQYFGPGTRLTVL.

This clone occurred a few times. The CDR3 region is CASSQLGQGAHQPQHF. The CDR3 DNA follows: TGTGCCAGCAGCCAATTAGGACAGGGGGCGCATCAGCCCCAGCATTTT. This chain joins TRBV4-2 and TRBJ1-5; 11 bases line up with TRBD1. The CDR3 spans 16 residues. The V and J ends lost 2 bases and 5 bases, in that order; junction bases with no gene match: 5. CDR1 is LGHNA and CDR2 is YNFKEQ in the germline V gene.

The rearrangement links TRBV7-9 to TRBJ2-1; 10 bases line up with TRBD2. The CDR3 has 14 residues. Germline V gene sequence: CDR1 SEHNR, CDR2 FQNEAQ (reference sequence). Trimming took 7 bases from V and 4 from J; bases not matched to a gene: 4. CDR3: CASMPSGGYNEQFF. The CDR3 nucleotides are TGTGCCAGCATGCCTAGCGGGGGATACAATGAGCAGTTCTTC. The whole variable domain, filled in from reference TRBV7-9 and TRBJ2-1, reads DTGVSQNPRHKITKRGQNVTFRCDPISEHNRLYWYRQTLGQGPEFLTYFQNEAQLEKSRLLSDRFSAERPKGSFSTLEIQRTEQGDSAMYLCASMPSGGYNEQFFGPGTRLTVL.

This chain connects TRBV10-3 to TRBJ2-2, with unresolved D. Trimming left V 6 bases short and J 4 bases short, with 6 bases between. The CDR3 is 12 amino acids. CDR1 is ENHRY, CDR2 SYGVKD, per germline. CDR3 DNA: TGTGCCATCAGGAGTTCCACCGGGGAGCTGTTTTTT. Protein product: CAIRSSTGELFF.

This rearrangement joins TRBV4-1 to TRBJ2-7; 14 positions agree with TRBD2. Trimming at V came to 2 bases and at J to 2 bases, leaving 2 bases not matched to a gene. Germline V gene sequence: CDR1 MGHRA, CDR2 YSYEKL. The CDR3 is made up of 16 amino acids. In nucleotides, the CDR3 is TGCGCCAGCAGCCAAATGGGACTAGCGGGAGCCTACGAGCAGTACTTC. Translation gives CASSQMGLAGAYEQYF.

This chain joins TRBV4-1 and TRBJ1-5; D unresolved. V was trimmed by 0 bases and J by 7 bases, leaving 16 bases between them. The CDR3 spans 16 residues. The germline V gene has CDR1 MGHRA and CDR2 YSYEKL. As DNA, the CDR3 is TGCGCCAGCAGCCAAGAGGTGACTGCTCAGAGGCAGCCCCAGCATTTT. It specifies CASSQEVTAQRQPQHF.

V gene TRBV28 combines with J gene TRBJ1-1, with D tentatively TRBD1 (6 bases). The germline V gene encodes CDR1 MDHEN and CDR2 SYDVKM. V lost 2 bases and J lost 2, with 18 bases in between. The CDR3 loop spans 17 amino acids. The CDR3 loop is CASSLGGRFNVNTEAFF. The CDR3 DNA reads TGTGCCAGCAGTTTAGGGGGCAGGTTTAATGTTAACACTGAAGCTTTCTTT.

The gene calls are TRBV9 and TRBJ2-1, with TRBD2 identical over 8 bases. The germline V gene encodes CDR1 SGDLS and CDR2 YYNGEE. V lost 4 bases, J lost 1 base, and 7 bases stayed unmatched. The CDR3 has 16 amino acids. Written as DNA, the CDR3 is TGTGCCAGCAGCTTTCCGGGAGGGAGTTCCTACAATGAGCAGTTCTTC. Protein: CASSFPGGSSYNEQFF.

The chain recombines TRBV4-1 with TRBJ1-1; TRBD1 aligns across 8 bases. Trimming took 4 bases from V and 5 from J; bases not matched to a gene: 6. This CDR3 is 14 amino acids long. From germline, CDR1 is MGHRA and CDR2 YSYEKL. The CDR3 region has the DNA TGCGCCAGCAGCCCCGTGACAGGGGATACTGAAGCTTTCTTT. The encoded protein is CASSPVTGDTEAFF.

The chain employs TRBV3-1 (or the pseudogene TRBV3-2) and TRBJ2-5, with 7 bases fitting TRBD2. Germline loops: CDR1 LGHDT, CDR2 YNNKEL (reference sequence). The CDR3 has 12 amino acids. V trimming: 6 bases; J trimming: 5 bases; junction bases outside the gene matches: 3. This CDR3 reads CASRLGGETQYF. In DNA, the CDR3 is TGTGCCAGCAGGTTGGGGGGGGAGACCCAGTACTTC.

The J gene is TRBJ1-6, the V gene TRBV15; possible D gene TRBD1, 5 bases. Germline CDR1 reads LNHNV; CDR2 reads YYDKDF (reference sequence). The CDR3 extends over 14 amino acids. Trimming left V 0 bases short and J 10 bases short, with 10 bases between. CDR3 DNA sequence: TGTGCCACCAGCAGAGATCTGACAGACTCACCCCTCCACTTT. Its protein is CATSRDLTDSPLHF.

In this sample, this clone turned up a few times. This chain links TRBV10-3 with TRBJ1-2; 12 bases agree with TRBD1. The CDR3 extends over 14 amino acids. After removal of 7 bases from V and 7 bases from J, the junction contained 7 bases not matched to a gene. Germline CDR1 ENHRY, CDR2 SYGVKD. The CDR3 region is CAINPGQGALGYTF. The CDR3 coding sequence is TGTGCCATCAACCCGGGACAGGGGGCCCTTGGCTACACCTTC.

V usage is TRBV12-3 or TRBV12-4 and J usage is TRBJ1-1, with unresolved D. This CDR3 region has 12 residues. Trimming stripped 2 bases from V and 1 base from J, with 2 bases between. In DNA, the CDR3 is TGTGCCAGCAGTTTACGGAACACTGAAGCTTTCTTT. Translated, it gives CASSLRNTEAFF.

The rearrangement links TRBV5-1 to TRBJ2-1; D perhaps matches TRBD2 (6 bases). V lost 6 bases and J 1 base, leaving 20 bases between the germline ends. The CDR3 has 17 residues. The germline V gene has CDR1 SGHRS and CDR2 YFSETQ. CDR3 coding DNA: TGCGCCAGCACCGGAGGGGATTTGGCTAGTTCCTACAATGAGCAGTTCTTC. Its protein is CASTGGDLASSYNEQFF. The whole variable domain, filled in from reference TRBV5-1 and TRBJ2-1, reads KAGVTQTPRYLIKTRGQQVTLSCSPISGHRSVSWYQQTPGQGLQFLFEYFSETQRNKGNFPGRFSGRQFSNSRSEMNVSTLELGDSALYLCASTGGDLASSYNEQFFGPGTRLTVL.